This T cell receptor (beta chain) was recorded in a study of shared clonotypes between healthy human individuals. Study information: Donor ages ranged 18 to 49 years: a couple of women, a few men. Used for every donor were three CD4 naive, three CD4 memory, two CD8 naive and one CD8 memory plate. Study-level results: The donor pool, a small one, limited the genetic and exposure-history diversity represented.

Genomic DNA of every subset was divided equally among multiple immunoSEQ plates. Method: immunoSEQ multiplex PCR; TCRdb's copy keeps in-frame clones and lacks some. The sample consists of about 2.2 million clones, more than 85% of them appearing once. As to this clone: Its antigen is undetermined.

Per germline, CDR1 MNHNS and CDR2 SASEGT. This CDR3 is 15 amino acids long. V lost 1 base, J lost 3 bases, and 13 bases lay in between. Naive CD8 cells lacked CD45RO and underwent positive selection for CCR7, leaving out terminally differentiated effector memory CD45RA+ cells. The sequenced sample consisted of naive CD8+ T cells from PBMCs. The receptor was isolated from a man aged 18 to 30 in good health. Some clones in this sample may be carry-over from other donors' samples. The genes are TRBV6-1 and TRBJ2-7, with D possibly called TRBD1 or TRBD2 (5 bases each). The CDR3 DNA sequence: TGTGCCAGCAGTGAAGGGGTCGGGGCGGACTACGAGCAGTACTTC. Translated, it gives CASSEGVGADYEQYF.